This TCR beta chain comes out of a study of blood T cell repertoires in COVID-19. Study context: Samples came from the United States, Italy and Spain, spanning acute and convalescent COVID-19. T cells, B-cell-depleted T cells, or PBMCs provided the cDNA or gDNA that served as material.

Study processing details: Quantification of nucleated cells was approximated via reference gene primer amplification. The repertoire was sequenced with immunoSEQ multiplex PCR; TCRdb's copy has only in-frame clones and lacks some. D and trimming were read from the DNA, whereas the V and J calls and clone size are those reported in that table. The table records about 140,000 clones, 84% of them present only once. The CDR3 consists of 18 residues. Germline V CDR1 and CDR2: LGHNA, YSLEER. V lost 0 bases and J lost 4; bases outside the gene matches: 9. V usage is TRBV4-3 and J usage is TRBJ2-1, with TRBD2 matching over 10 bases. The sequence was obtained from a man aged 55 to 70 with active or convalescent COVID-19. Sample: peripheral blood. CDR3 amino acids: CASSQEGIGTSVYNEQFF. The CDR3 coding sequence is TGCGCCAGCAGCCAAGAAGGGATAGGGACTAGCGTTTACAATGAGCAGTTCTTC.